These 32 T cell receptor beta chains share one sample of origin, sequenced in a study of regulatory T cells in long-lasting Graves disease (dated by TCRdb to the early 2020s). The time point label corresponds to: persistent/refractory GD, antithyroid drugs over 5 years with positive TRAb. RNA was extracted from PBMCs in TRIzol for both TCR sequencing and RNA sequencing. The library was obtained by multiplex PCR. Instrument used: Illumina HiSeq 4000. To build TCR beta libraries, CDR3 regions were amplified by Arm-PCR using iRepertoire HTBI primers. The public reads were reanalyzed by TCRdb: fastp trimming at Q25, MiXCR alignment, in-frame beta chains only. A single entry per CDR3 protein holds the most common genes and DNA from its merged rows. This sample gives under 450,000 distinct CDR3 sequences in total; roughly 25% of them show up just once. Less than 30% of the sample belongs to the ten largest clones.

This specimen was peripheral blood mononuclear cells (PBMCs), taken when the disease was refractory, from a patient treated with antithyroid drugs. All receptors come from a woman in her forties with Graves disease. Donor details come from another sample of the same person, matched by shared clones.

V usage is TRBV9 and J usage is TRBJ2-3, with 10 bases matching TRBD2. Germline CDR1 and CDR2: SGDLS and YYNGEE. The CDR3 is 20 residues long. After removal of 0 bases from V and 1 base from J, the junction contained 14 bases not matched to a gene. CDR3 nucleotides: TGTGCCAGCAGCGTAGGGACTAGCGGTCGAAGATATCGGGGCACAGATACGCAGTATTTT. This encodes CASSVGTSGRRYRGTDTQYF.

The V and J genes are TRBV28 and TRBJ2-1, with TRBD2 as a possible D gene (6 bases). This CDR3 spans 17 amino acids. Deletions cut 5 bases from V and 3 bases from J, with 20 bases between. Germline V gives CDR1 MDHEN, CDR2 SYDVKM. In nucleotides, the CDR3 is TGTGCCAGCAGTCCGACCTATTTAGCGGAGCACTACAATGAGCAGTTCTTC. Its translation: CASSPTYLAEHYNEQFF. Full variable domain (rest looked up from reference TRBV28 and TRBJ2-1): DVKVTQSSRYLVKRTGEKVFLECVQDMDHENMFWYRQDPGLGLRLIYFSYDVKMKEKGDIPEGYSVSREKKERFSLILESASTNQTSMYLCASSPTYLAEHYNEQFFGPGTRLTVL.

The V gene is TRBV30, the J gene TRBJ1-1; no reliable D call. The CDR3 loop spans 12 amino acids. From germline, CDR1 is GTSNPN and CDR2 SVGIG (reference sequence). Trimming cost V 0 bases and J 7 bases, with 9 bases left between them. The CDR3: CAWSVLGDEAFF. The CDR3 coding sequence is TGTGCCTGGAGTGTACTCGGCGATGAAGCTTTCTTT.

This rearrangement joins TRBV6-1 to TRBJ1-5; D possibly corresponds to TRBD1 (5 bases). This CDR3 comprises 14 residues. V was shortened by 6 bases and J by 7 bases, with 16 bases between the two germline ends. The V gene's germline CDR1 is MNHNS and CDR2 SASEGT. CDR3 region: CASSGDAAGQPQHF. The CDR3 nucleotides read TGTGCCAGCAGCGGGGACGCCGCGGGACAGCCCCAGCATTTT.

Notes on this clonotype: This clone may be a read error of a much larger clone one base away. CDR3 residues: CSARPIVGEETQYF. The DNA for the CDR3 is TGCAGTGCCCGCCCCATAGTGGGAGAAGAGACCCAGTACTTC. The chain carries TRBV20-1 and TRBJ2-5, with D perhaps matching TRBD2 (5 bases). The CDR3 consists of 14 residues. The germline V gene has CDR1 DFQATT and CDR2 SNEGSKA (reference sequence). The germline V and J ends were trimmed by 6 bases and 3 bases, with 17 bases remaining between them.

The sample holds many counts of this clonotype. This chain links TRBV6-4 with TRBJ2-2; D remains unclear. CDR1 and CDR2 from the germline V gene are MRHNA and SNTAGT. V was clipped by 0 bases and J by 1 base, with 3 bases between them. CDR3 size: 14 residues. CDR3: CASSDSENTGELFF. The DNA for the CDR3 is TGTGCCAGCAGTGACTCAGAGAACACCGGGGAGCTGTTTTTT.

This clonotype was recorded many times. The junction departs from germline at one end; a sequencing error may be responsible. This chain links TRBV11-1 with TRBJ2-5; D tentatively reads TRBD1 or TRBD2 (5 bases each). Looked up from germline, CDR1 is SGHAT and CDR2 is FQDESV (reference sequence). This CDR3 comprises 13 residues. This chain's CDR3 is CASSSPGGRQADF. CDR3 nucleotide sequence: TGTGCCAGCAGCTCCCCTGGGGGACGGCAGGCTGACTTC.

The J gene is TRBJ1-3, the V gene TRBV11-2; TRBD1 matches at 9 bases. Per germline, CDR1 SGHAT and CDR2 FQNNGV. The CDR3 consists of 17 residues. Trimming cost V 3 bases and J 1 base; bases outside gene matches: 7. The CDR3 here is CASSFYPGTGSGNTIYF. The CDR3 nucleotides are TGTGCCAGCAGCTTTTACCCCGGGACAGGGTCTGGAAACACCATATATTTT. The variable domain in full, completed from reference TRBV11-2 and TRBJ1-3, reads EAGVAQSPRYKIIEKRQSVAFWCNPISGHATLYWYQQILGQGPKLLIQFQNNGVVDDSQLPKDRFSAERLKGVDSTLKIQPAKLEDSAVYLCASSFYPGTGSGNTIYFGEGSWLTVV.

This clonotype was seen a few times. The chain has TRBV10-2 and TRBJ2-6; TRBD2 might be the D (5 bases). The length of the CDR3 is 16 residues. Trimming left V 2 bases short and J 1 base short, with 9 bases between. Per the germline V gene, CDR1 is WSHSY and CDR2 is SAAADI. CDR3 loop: CASSERGRSGANVLTF. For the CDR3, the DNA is TGCGCCAGCAGTGAGCGGGGAAGGTCTGGGGCCAACGTCCTGACTTTC.

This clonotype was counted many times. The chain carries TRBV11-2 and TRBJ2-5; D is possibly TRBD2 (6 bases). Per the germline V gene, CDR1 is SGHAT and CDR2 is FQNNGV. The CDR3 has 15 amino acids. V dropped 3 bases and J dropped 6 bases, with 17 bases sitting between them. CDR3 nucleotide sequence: TGTGCCAGCAGCTTCATACCCGGGACTCTAAAGACCCAGTACTTC. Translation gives CASSFIPGTLKTQYF.

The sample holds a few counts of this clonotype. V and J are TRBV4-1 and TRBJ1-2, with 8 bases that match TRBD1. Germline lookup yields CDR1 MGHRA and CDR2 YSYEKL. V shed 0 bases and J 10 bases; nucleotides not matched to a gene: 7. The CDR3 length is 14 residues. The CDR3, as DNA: TGCGCCAGCAGCCAAGATCCAGGGGGCGAAGTCTACACCTTC. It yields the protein CASSQDPGGEVYTF.

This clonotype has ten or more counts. In nucleotides, the CDR3 is TGCAGCGTTGATGAACAGGGAAGCCATGGCTACACCTTC. This codes for CSVDEQGSHGYTF. V is TRBV29-1 and J is TRBJ1-2; TRBD1 might be the D (6 bases). There are 13 residues in the CDR3. V was clipped by 3 bases and J by 6 bases, with 14 bases between them. From germline, CDR1 is SQVTM and CDR2 ANQGSEA.

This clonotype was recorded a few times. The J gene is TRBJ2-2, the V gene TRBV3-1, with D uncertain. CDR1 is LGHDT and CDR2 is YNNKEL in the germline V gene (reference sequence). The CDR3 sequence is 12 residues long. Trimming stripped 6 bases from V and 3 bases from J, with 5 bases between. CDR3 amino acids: CASRQYTGELFF. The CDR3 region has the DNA TGTGCCAGCAGACAGTACACCGGGGAGCTGTTTTTT. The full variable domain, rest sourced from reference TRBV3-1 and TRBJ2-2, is DTAVSQTPKYLVTQMGNDKSIKCEQNLGHDTMYWYKQDSKKFLKIMFSYNNKELIINETVPNRFSPKSPDKAHLNLHINSLELGDSAVYFCASRQYTGELFFGEGSRLTVL.

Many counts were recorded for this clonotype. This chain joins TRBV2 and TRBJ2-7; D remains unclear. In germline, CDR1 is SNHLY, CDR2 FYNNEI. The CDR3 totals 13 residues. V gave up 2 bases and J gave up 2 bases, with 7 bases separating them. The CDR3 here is CASSELAAYEQYF. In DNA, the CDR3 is TGTGCCAGCAGTGAATTGGCAGCCTACGAGCAGTACTTC.

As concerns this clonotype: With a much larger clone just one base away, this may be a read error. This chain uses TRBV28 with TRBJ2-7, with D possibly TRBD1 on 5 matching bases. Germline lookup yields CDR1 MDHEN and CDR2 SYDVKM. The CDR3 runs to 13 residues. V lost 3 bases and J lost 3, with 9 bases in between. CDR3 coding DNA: TGTGCCAGCAGTTTCGACAGTAACTACGAGCAGTACTTC. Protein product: CASSFDSNYEQYF.

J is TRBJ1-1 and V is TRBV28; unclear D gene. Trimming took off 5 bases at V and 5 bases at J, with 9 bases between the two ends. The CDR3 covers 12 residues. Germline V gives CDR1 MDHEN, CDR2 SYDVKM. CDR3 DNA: TGTGCCAGCAGTATCATGGGGACTGAAGCTTTCTTT. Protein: CASSIMGTEAFF.

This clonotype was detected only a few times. In nucleotides, the CDR3 is TGTGCCAGCAAGGGCCGGGACAGAGCTTCCTACGAGCAGTACTTC. Translating it yields CASKGRDRASYEQYF. The chain links TRBV28 to TRBJ2-7; TRBD1 aligns across 7 bases. The CDR3 has 15 amino acids. The junction had 10 bases not matched to a gene; V was cut back by 7 bases and J by 1 base. Germline CDR1 and CDR2: MDHEN and SYDVKM.

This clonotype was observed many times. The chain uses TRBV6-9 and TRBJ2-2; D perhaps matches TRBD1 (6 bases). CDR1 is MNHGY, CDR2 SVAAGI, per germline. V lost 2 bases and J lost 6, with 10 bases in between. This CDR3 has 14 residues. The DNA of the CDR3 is TGTGCCAGCAGTTATAACCAGGGGTCCGGGGAGCTGTTTTTT. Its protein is CASSYNQGSGELFF.

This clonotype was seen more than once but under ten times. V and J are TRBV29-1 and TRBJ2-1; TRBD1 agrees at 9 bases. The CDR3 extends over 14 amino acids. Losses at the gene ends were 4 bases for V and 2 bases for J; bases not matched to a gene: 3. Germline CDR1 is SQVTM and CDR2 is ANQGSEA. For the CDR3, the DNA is TGCAGCGTTGTTAGACAGGGGGCCTACAATGAGCAGTTCTTC. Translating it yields CSVVRQGAYNEQFF.

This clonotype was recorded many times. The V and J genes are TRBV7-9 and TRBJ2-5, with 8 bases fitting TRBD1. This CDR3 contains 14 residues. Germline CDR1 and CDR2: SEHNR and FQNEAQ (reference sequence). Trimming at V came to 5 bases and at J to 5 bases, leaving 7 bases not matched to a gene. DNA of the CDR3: TGTGCCAGCAGCGCGGGACAGGCTCGGGAGACCCAGTACTTC. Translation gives CASSAGQARETQYF.

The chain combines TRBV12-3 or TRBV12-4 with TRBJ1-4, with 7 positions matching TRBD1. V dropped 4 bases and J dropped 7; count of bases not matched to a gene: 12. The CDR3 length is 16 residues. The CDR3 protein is CASSSSSGTDIEKLFF. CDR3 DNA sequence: TGTGCCAGCAGTTCAAGTTCCGGGACAGATATTGAAAAACTGTTTTTT.

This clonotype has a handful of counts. The CDR3 is CASRGEIGTEAFF. CDR3 nucleotide sequence: TGTGCCAGCAGAGGGGAGATAGGCACTGAAGCTTTCTTT. The chain joins TRBV6-1 to TRBJ1-1, with D possibly matching TRBD1 (5 bases). V dropped 6 bases and J dropped 4 bases, with 12 bases sitting between them. The CDR3 runs 13 residues. CDR1 and CDR2 from the germline V gene are MNHNS and SASEGT.

The CDR3 DNA reads TGTGCCAGCAGAGAACAGCCCGCTTACTATGGCTACACCTTC. This sequence encodes CASREQPAYYGYTF. This chain joins TRBV28 and TRBJ1-2; D gene ambiguous. The germline CDR1 and CDR2 sequences are MDHEN and SYDVKM. Trimming stripped 6 bases from V and 3 bases from J, with 14 bases between. This CDR3 contains 14 residues.

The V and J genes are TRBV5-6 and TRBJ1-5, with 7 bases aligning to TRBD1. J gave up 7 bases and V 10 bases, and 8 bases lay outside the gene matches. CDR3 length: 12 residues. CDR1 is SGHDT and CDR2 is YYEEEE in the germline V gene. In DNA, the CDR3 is TGTGCCGGCGAACAGGGGAGCCAGCCCCAGCATTTT. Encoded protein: CAGEQGSQPQHF.

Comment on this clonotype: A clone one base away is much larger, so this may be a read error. In DNA, the CDR3 is TGTGCCAGCAGTTACTCTAGGGGGTACTGTGGCTACACCTTC. This translates into CASSYSRGYCGYTF. This chain links TRBV6-2 or TRBV6-3 with TRBJ1-2; D possibly corresponds to TRBD1 (6 bases). Between the trimmed V and J ends, which lost 0 bases and 7 bases, there was a span of 12 bases. Germline assignment: CDR1 MNHEY and CDR2 SVGEGT. The CDR3 has 14 residues.

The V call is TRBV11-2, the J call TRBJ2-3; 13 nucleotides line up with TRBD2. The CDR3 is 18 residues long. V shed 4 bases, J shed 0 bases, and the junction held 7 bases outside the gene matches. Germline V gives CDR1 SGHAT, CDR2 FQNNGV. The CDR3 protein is CASSSKQLAGGSTDTQYF. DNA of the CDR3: TGTGCCAGCAGCTCCAAGCAACTAGCGGGAGGGAGCACAGATACGCAGTATTTT. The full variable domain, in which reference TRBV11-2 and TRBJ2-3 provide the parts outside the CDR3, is EAGVAQSPRYKIIEKRQSVAFWCNPISGHATLYWYQQILGQGPKLLIQFQNNGVVDDSQLPKDRFSAERLKGVDSTLKIQPAKLEDSAVYLCASSSKQLAGGSTDTQYFGPGTRLTVL.

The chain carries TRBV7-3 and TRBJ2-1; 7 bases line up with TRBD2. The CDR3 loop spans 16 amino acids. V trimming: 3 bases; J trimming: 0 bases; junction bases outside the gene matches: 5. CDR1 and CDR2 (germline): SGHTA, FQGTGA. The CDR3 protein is CASSLTSRGSYNEQFF. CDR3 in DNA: TGTGCCAGCAGCTTGACTAGCCGAGGCTCCTACAATGAGCAGTTCTTC.

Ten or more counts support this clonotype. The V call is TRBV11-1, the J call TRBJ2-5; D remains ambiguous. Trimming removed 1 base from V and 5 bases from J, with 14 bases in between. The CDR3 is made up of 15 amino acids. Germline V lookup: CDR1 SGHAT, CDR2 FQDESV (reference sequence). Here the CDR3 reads CASSLGLQPLETQYF. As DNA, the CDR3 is TGTGCCAGCAGCTTAGGCCTCCAGCCTTTGGAGACCCAGTACTTC.

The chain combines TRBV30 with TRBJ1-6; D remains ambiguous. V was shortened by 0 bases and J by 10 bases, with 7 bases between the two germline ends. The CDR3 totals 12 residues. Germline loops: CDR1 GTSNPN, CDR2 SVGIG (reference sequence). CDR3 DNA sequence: TGTGCCTGGAGTGTACTCGGGTCACCCCTCCACTTT. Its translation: CAWSVLGSPLHF. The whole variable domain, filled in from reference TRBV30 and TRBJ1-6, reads SQTIHQWPATLVQPVGSPLSLECTVEGTSNPNLYWYRQAAGRGLQLLFYSVGIGQISSEVPQNLSASRPQDRQFILSSKKLLLSDSGFYLCAWSVLGSPLHFGNGTRLTVT.

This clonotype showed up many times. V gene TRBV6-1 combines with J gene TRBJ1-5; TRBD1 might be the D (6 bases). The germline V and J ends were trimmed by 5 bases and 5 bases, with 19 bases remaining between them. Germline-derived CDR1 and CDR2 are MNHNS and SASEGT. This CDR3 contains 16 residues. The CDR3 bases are TGTGCCAGCAGTACGCGACCGGGGGCGAAGGATCAGCCCCAGCATTTT. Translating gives CASSTRPGAKDQPQHF.

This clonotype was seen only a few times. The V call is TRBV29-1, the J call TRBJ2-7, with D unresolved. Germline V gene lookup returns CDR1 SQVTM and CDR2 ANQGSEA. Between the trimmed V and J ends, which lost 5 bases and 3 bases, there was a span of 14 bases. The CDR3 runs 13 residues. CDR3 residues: CSVFLINGYEQYF. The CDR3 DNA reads TGCAGCGTTTTCCTAATAAATGGCTACGAGCAGTACTTC.

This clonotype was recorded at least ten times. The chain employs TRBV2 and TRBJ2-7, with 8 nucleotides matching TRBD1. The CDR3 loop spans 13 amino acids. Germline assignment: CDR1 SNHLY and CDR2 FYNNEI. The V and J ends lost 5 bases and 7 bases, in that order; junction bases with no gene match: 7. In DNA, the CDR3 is TGTGCCAGCAGTCTGGGGCAGGGGGCTGAGCAGTACTTC. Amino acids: CASSLGQGAEQYF.